Shown below are 11 T cell receptor beta chains from a single sample sequenced in a study of early T cells in non-severe SARS-CoV-2 infection. TCRdb re-called the 5' RACE reads with MiXCR, one entry per CDR3 protein. There are fewer than 80,000 distinct CDR3 sequences in the sample; around 10% occur only once, and approximately 12% lies in the top ten. The sample consisted of whole blood, taken at baseline. The receptor source for this set is an adult who was a healthcare worker with PCR-confirmed SARS-CoV-2 infection or an uninfected control (not recorded which).

J is TRBJ1-3 and V is TRBV5-4, with D hard to call. The germline gives CDR1 SGHNT, CDR2 YYREEE (reference sequence). This CDR3 is 16 amino acids long. V gave up 4 bases and J gave up 1 base, with 15 bases separating them. CDR3 sequence: CASSGDIGRSGNTIYF. CDR3 DNA: TGTGCCAGCAGCGGCGACATAGGGAGGTCTGGAAACACCATATATTTT.

This clonotype was recorded a few times. The chain combines TRBV7-9 with TRBJ2-2, with TRBD2 matching over 11 bases. The CDR3 is made up of 16 amino acids. The germline gives CDR1 SEHNR, CDR2 FQNEAQ (reference sequence). V shed 2 bases, J shed 5 bases, and the junction held 4 bases outside the gene matches. CDR3 DNA: TGTGCCAGCAGCTTACTGACTAGCGGGAAGACCGGGGAGCTGTTTTTT. Translated, it gives CASSLLTSGKTGELFF.

The chain has TRBV5-1 and TRBJ1-1; the D gene is possibly TRBD1 (5 bases). The CDR3 has 15 residues. V gave up 5 bases and J gave up 0 bases, with 14 bases separating them. CDR1 is SGHRS, CDR2 YFSETQ, per germline. As DNA, the CDR3 is TGCGCCAGCAGTGGGTTGAGGGGCATGAACACTGAAGCTTTCTTT. It is translated as CASSGLRGMNTEAFF.

This clonotype was observed a handful of times. The chain recombines TRBV9 with TRBJ1-4; D unclear. Germline loops: CDR1 SGDLS, CDR2 YYNGEE. V was shortened by 3 bases and J by 7 bases, with 22 bases between the two germline ends. This CDR3 is 17 amino acids long. CDR3 sequence reads: CASSGGGWRIGGEKLFF. Written as DNA, the CDR3 is TGTGCCAGCAGCGGAGGAGGTTGGCGGATAGGCGGTGAAAAACTGTTTTTT.

This clonotype was found a few times. The chain combines TRBV7-8 with TRBJ1-6; possibly TRBD1 for D (6 bases). The CDR3 is made up of 13 amino acids. The germline V gene encodes CDR1 SGHVS and CDR2 FQNEAQ. V was clipped by 3 bases and J by 10 bases, with 10 bases between them. The CDR3 DNA reads as TGTGCCAGCAGCTTCCCCGGGGGCTCACCCCTCCACTTT. Protein: CASSFPGGSPLHF.

In its sample, this clonotype was seen a few times. The V gene is TRBV29-1, the J gene TRBJ2-5; D remains unclear. Trimming left V 7 bases short and J 5 bases short, with 5 bases between. Germline loops: CDR1 SQVTM, CDR2 ANQGSEA. The CDR3 has 9 residues. Written as DNA, the CDR3 is TGCAGCGCCGGGGAGACCCAGTACTTC. Its protein is CSAGETQYF. The entire variable domain, with the rest obtained from reference TRBV29-1 and TRBJ2-5, is as follows: SAVISQKPSRDICQRGTSLTIQCQVDSQVTMMFWYRQQPGQSLTLIATANQGSEATYESGFVIDKFPISRPNLTFSTLTVSNMSPEDSSIYLCSAGETQYFGPGTRLLVL.

The table lists this clonotype with many counts. The chain uses TRBV5-1 and TRBJ2-1; 7 positions match TRBD1. This CDR3 region has 15 residues. J gave up 0 bases and V 7 bases, and 7 bases lay outside the gene matches. From germline, CDR1 is SGHRS and CDR2 YFSETQ. The CDR3 sequence: CASGVRDSSYNEQFF. For the CDR3, the DNA is TGCGCCAGCGGGGTGAGGGACAGCTCCTACAATGAGCAGTTCTTC.

The table lists this clonotype with many counts. V gene TRBV5-1 combines with J gene TRBJ2-3; 8 nucleotides agree with TRBD2. The CDR3 totals 17 residues. Losses at the gene ends were 7 bases for V and 0 bases for J; bases not matched to a gene: 13. Germline loops: CDR1 SGHRS, CDR2 YFSETQ. The CDR3 region has the DNA TGCGCCAGCCATCACGGAGCGGGGGTAACTAGCACAGATACGCAGTATTTT. This gives the protein CASHHGAGVTSTDTQYF.

This chain joins TRBV7-8 and TRBJ1-2, with D hard to call. The CDR3 has 14 amino acids. Germline V CDR1 and CDR2: SGHVS, FQNEAQ. V was shortened by 5 bases and J by 1 base, with 11 bases between the two germline ends. Here the CDR3 reads CASSPINFNYGYTF. CDR3 nucleotides: TGTGCCAGCAGCCCGATTAACTTTAACTATGGCTACACCTTC.

The J gene is TRBJ1-3, the V gene TRBV20-1, with no clear D. V lost 5 bases and J 4 bases, leaving 15 bases between the germline ends. The CDR3 sequence is 14 residues long. Germline loops: CDR1 DFQATT, CDR2 SNEGSKA (reference sequence). DNA of the CDR3: TGCAGTGCTCCAAGAACCCCGGGAGGAAACACCATATATTTT. Residues: CSAPRTPGGNTIYF.

The chain uses TRBV7-9 and TRBJ1-2, with D possibly TRBD1 on 6 matching bases. Germline assignment: CDR1 SEHNR and CDR2 FQNEAQ (reference sequence). The CDR3 runs 12 residues. V was cut by 2 bases and J by 8 bases, with 9 bases left in between. CDR3 sequence (DNA): TGTGCCAGCAGCTTAACAGGGCAAGGCTACACCTTC. It encodes CASSLTGQGYTF.